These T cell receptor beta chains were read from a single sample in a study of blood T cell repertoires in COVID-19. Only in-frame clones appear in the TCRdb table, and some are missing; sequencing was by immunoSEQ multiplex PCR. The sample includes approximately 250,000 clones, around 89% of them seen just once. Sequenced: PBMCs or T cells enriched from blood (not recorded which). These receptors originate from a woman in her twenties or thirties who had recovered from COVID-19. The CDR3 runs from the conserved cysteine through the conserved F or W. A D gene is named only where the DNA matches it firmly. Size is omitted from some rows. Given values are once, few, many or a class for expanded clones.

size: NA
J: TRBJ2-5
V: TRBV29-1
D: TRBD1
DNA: TGCAGCGTTGCGACAGGGGGAAATCGGGAGACCCAGTACTTC
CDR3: CSVATGGNRETQYF

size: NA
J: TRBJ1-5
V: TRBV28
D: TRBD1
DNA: TGTGCCAGCAGTTTCTACCGGGACAGAAATCAGCCCCAGCATTTT
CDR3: CASSFYRDRNQPQHF

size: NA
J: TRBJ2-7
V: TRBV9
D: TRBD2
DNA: TGTGCCAGCAGCCCTGAACTAGCGGGAGGGCCGACGGGGGCTGGCGAGCAGTACTTC
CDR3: CASSPELAGGPTGAGEQYF

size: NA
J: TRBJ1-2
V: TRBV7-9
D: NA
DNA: TGTGCCAGCAGCTTAGCGACGGCAGGGCTATATGGCTACACCTTC
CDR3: CASSLATAGLYGYTF

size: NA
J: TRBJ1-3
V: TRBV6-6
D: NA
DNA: TGTGCCAGCAGATCACAGGTAGCTGGAAACACCATATATTTT
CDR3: CASRSQVAGNTIYF

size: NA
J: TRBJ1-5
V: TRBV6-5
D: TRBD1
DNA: TGTGCCACCGGGACAGCTAATCAGCCCCAGCATTTT
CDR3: CATGTANQPQHF

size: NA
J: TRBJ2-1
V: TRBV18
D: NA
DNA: TGTGCCAGCTCACTTGGGAGGGGGTCTGGGTTCGGAGAGCAGTTCTTC
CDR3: CASSLGRGSGFGEQFF

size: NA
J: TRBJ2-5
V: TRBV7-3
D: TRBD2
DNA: TGTGCCAGCAGCGTCGGGACAGCTGGACTAGCGGGAGTCCGGGAGACCCAGTACTTC
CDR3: CASSVGTAGLAGVRETQYF

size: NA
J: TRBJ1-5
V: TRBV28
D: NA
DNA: TGTGCCACCACTTATAGCAATCAGCCCCAGCATTTT
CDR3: CATTYSNQPQHF

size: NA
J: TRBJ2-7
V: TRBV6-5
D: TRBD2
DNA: TGTGCCAGCAGTTACCGCGGGAGTACCTCCTACGAGCAGTACTTC
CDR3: CASSYRGSTSYEQYF

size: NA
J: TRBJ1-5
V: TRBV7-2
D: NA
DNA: TGTGCCAGCAGCTTAGGCAGTTTGCAGCCCCAGCATTTT
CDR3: CASSLGSLQPQHF

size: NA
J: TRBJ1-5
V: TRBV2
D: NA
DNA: TGTGCCAGCAGTACGTGGGACACCGATCAGCCCCAGCATTTT
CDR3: CASSTWDTDQPQHF

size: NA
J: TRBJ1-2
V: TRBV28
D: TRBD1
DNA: TGTGCCAGCAGTTCTGTCAGGGGGCGAAGTGGCTACACCTTC
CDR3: CASSSVRGRSGYTF

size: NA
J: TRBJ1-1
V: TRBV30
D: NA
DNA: TGTGCCTGGAGTGTTGGCGGAGGGGATACTGAAGCTTTCTTT
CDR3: CAWSVGGGDTEAFF

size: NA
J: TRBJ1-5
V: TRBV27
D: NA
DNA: TGTGCCAGCAGCAATCGACGGGGGGCTTATCAGCCCCAGCATTTT
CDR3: CASSNRRGAYQPQHF

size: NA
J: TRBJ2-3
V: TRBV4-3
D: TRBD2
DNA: TGCGCCAGCAGCCAAGATGCGGGGGGCAAAGATACGCAGTATTTT
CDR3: CASSQDAGGKDTQYF

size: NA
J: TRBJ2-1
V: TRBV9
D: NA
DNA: TGTGCCAGCAGCGTAGCTGGTGTGGCGGGGCGCCAGTTCTTC
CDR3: CASSVAGVAGRQFF

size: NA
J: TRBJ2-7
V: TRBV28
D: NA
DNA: TGTGCCAGCAGTTTGTGGGAGAAATCTTTAGGGTACGAGCAGTACTTC
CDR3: CASSLWEKSLGYEQYF

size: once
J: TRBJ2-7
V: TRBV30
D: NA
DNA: TGTGCCTGGAGCCTCTGGAGCCGCAAGTCCTACGAGCAGTACTTC
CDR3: CAWSLWSRKSYEQYF

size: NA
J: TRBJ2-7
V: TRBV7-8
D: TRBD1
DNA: TGTGCCAGCAGCTGGGGACAGGGTAAGGCCCAGCAGTACTTC
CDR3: CASSWGQGKAQQYF

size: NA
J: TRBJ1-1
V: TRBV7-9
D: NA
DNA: TGTGCCAGCAGCTTAGTTGTACAGGGCGGAAACGAGGCTTTCTTT
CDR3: CASSLVVQGGNEAFF

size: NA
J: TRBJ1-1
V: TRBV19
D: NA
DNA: TGTGCCAGTAGTATAGCCCGGACACCGAACACTGAAGCTTTCTTT
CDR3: CASSIARTPNTEAFF

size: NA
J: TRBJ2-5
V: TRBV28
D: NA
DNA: TGTGCCAGCAGCAAATACAGTCCTAGCCGCCAAGAGACCCAGTACTTC
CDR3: CASSKYSPSRQETQYF

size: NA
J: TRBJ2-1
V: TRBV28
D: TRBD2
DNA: TGTGCCAGCAGTTTAGGGGACTCTAGCGGGCGTAACAATGAGCAGTTCTTC
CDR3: CASSLGDSSGRNNEQFF

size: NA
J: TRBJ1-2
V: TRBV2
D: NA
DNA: TGTGCCAGCAGTGAAGATCAGGGCCTCAACTATGGCTACACCTTC
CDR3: CASSEDQGLNYGYTF

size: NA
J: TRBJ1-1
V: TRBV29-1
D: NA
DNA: TGCAGCGTTGAAGAGGGGGGGTCAGCTTTCTTT
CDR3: CSVEEGGSAFF

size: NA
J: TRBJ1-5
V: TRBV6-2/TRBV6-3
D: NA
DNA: TGTGCCAGCAGTGACGGGGGGCTTGATAGGAATCAGCCCCAGCATTTT
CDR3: CASSDGGLDRNQPQHF

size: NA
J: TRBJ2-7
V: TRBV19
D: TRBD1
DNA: TGTGCCAGTAATGAGAGGGACAGGCCGACCTACGAGCAGTACTTC
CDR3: CASNERDRPTYEQYF

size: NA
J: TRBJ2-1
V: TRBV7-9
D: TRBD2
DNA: TGTGCCAGCGGACTAGCGGGTCTTCGCAATGAGCAGTTCTTC
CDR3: CASGLAGLRNEQFF

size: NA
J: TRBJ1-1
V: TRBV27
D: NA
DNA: TGTGCCAGCACCCCTGGGGCAGGGGTCGACACTGAAGCTTTCTTT
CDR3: CASTPGAGVDTEAFF

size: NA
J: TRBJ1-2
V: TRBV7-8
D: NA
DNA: TGTGCCAGCAGCTTAGGGTCAGGGGATGGCTACACCTTC
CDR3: CASSLGSGDGYTF

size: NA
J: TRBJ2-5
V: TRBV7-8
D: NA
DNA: TGTGCCAGCCGGACAACAGAGACCCAGTACTTC
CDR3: CASRTTETQYF

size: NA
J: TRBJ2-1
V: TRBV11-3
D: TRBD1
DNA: TGTGCCAGCAGCTTCCTCCCGGACAGGGGAGCACTTGAATTCTTC
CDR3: CASSFLPDRGALEFF

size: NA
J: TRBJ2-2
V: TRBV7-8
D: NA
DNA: TGTGCCAGCAGCCCTAGTGTATCAGGGTGGTCCGGGGAGCTGTTTTTT
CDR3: CASSPSVSGWSGELFF

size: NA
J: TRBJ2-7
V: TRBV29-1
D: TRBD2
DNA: TGCAGCGTTGAAGAGGTACAAGCGGGAGAGCAGTACTTC
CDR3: CSVEEVQAGEQYF

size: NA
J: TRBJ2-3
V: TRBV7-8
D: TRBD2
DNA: TGTGCCAGCAGCTTAGCGAGGGCTGCGGGAGGGAGCACAGATACGCAGTATTTT
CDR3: CASSLARAAGGSTDTQYF

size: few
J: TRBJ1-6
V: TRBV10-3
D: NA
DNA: TGTGCCATCTGGGCAGGGGTGATAAATTCACCCCTCCACTTT
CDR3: CAIWAGVINSPLHF

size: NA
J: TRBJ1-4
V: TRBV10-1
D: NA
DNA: TGCGCCAGCAGGGACTTAAATGAAAAACTGTTTTTT
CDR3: CASRDLNEKLFF

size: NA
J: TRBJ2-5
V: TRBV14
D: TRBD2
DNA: TGTGCCAGCAGCCAAGGGGGTAGCGGGTCGTACCAAGAGACCCAGTACTTC
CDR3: CASSQGGSGSYQETQYF

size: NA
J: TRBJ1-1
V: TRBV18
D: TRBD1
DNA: TGTGCCAGCCTTTCCGGGACAGCAAACACTGAAGCTTTCTTT
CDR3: CASLSGTANTEAFF

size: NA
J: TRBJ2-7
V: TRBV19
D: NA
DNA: TGTGCCAGTAGCGACAGAGCCTTCTACGAGCAGTACTTC
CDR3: CASSDRAFYEQYF

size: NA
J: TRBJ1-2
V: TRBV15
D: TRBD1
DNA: TGTGCCACCAGCAGTGCAACAGGGGCGCACACCTTC
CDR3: CATSSATGAHTF

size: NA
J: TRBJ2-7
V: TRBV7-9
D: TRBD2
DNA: TGTGCCAGCAGCTTATTAGCGGGAGGGGCCGAGCAGTACTTC
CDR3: CASSLLAGGAEQYF

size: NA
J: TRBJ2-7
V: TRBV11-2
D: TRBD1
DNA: TGTGCCAGCAGCCCTCCTGGGGGACAGGGATACTACGAGCAGTACTTC
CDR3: CASSPPGGQGYYEQYF

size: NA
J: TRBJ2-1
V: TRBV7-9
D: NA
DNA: TGTGCCAGCAACCCCCAAGGGGTACACAATGAGCAGTTCTTC
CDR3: CASNPQGVHNEQFF

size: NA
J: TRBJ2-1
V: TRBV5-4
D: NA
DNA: TGTGCCAGCAGCTTTGCCGGGGGGCCGTACAATGAGCAGTTCTTC
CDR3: CASSFAGGPYNEQFF

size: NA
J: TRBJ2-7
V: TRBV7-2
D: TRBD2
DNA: TGTGCCAGCAGCTGGACTAGCCAGAACTCCTACGAGCAGTACTTC
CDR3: CASSWTSQNSYEQYF

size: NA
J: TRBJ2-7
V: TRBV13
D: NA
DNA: TGTGCCAGCAGCTCAGGGACTGCTTCCTACGAGCAGTACTTC
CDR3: CASSSGTASYEQYF

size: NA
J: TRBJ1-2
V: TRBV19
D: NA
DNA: TGTGCCAGTGGCGGGTTGGGCGACTACACCTTC
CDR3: CASGGLGDYTF

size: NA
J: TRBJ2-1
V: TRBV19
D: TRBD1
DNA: TGTGCCAGTAGTTCCCGGGACAGTCTTTACAATGAGCAGTTCTTC
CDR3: CASSSRDSLYNEQFF

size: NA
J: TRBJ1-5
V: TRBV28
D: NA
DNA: TGTGCCAGCAGTTCCACAGGGTGGTACGGCAATCAGCCCCAGCATTTT
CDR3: CASSSTGWYGNQPQHF

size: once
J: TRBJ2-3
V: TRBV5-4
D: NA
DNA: TGTGCCAGCAGCTTGGGCGGCATGAGGGCTGCAGATACGCAGTATTTT
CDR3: CASSLGGMRAADTQYF

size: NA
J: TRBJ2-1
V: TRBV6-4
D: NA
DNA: TGTGCCAGCAGCCAGCAAAGGAGGGCGAATGAGCAGTTCTTC
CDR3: CASSQQRRANEQFF

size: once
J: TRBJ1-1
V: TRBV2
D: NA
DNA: TGTGCCAGCAACGTTGTGGGGTCCGCGGGCACTGAAGCTTTCTTT
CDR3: CASNVVGSAGTEAFF

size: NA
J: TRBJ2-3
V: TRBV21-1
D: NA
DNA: TGTGCCAGATCCTATAAGCTAGCGGGAGTTTTTCTGCGAGGAGATACGCAGTATTTT
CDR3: CARSYKLAGVFLRGDTQYF

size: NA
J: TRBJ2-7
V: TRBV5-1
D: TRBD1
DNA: TGCGCCAGCAGCTCGCGACAGGGTAGCTCCTACGAGCAGTACTTC
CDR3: CASSSRQGSSYEQYF

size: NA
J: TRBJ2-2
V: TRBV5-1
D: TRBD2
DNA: TGCGCCAGCAGCTTTCCCGGGACTAGCGGGAGGGCCGCCGGGGAGCTGTTTTTT
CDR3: CASSFPGTSGRAAGELFF

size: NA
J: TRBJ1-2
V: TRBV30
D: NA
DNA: TGTGCCTGGAGTGCCCAATTTGACTATGGCTACACCTTC
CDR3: CAWSAQFDYGYTF

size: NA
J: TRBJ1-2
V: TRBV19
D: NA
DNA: TGTGCCAGTAGCGCCGGGACAATCTCCTATGGCTACACCTTC
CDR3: CASSAGTISYGYTF